The clone carrying this T cell receptor (beta chain) was counted a few times. Its target is unknown. V lost 0 bases to trimming and J lost 6 bases; unmatched junction nucleotides: 8. This CDR3 is 17 amino acids long. Per germline, CDR1 MGHRA and CDR2 YSYEKL. TCRdb reprocessed the 5' RACE reads via MiXCR and lists one record per CDR3 protein. The sample yields 380,000 or so distinct CDR3 sequences, about 13% seen once. The data originate from a study of T-cell memory formation after mild COVID-19. Study-wide points: Day 15 to 85 contracting clones showed balanced CD4/CD8; later expanders leaned CD4+. Clones which contracted sat mainly in CM and EM if CD4+, and in EMRA if CD8+.

The sample comprised PBMCs or a T cell subset sorted from them (not recorded which). This chain links TRBV4-1 with TRBJ2-1; TRBD2 matches at 10 bases. This receptor was taken from a young man who had mild COVID-19 (a few samples of this study predate the infection). Cell type and time point are not known. CDR3 sequence reads: CASSQEGPSGGFNEQFF. The DNA of the CDR3 is TGCGCCAGCAGCCAAGAAGGTCCTAGCGGGGGTTTCAATGAGCAGTTCTTC.